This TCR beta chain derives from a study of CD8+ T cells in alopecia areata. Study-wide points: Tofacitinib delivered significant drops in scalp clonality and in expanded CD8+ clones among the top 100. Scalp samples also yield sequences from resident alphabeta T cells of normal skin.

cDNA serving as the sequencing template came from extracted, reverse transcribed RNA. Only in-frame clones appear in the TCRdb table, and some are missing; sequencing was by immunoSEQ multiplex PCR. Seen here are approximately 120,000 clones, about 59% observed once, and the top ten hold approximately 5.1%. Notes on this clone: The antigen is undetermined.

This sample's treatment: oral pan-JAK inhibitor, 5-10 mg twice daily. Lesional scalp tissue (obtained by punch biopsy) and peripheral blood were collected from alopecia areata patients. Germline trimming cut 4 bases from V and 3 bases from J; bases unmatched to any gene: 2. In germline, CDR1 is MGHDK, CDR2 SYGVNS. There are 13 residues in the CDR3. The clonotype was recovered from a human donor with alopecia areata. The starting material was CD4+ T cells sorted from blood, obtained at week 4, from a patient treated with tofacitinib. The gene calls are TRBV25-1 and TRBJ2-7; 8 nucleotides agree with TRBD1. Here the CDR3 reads CASSGGQGYEQYF. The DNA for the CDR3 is TGTGCCAGCAGTGGCGGACAGGGCTACGAGCAGTACTTC.